This T cell receptor (beta chain) is drawn from a study of T cells in Graves' hyperthyroidism and ophthalmopathy. The overall study: Peripheral blood was acquired at first diagnosis, ahead of any therapy whatsoever. Findings of the study overall: In the blood, most expanded thyroid clonotypes above 0.001 appeared as well.

This clonotype has a handful of counts. Antigen specificity is unknown. Patients were excluded because of uncontrolled infection, other autoimmune disease, pregnancy or lactation. CDR1 is SGHRS and CDR2 is YFSETQ in the germline V gene. The CDR3 is 15 amino acids. V lost 4 bases, J lost 8 bases, and 12 bases stayed unmatched. Regions amplified from RNA transcripts were the TCR beta CDR3 regions. Initially, a first-round RT-PCR of the TCR CDR3 employed the HTBI primer set. TCRdb passed the multiplex PCR reads through MiXCR, listing each CDR3 protein once. Found here are some 530,000 distinct CDR3 sequences, 22% of them singletons; the top ten hold roughly 49%.

The sequencing input was blood. V usage is TRBV5-1 and J usage is TRBJ2-1, with TRBD2 matching 7 bases. The source is a woman aged 70-85 years with Graves' ophthalmopathy. CDR3 DNA sequence: TGCGCCAGCAGCATAGGACTAGTTAGGGCACATGAGCAGTTCTTC. It is translated as CASSIGLVRAHEQFF.